The rows below give T cell receptor beta chains drawn from one sample of a study of cytomegalovirus exposure and HLA in healthy donors. Data came from immunoSEQ multiplex PCR; TCRdb stores just in-frame clones and leaves some out. The sample holds 190,000 or so clones, 75% to 85% seen once. Sequencing input: PBMCs. These TCRs come from a boy between 10 and 17 years old in good health and CMV-seronegative. CDR3s include the opening cysteine and the closing phenylalanine or tryptophan. D genes are given only for firm matches. Size is omitted from some rows. Given values are once, few, many or a class for expanded clones.

J gene,clone size,V gene,D gene,CDR3 DNA,CDR3 protein
TRBJ1-2,-,TRBV9,-,TGTGCCAGCAGCGTATCGGGGGGAACCAGCTATGGCTACACCTTC,CASSVSGGTSYGYTF
TRBJ2-7,-,TRBV5-1,-,TGCGCCAGCAGCTGGCTCCGGGACTCACCCTACGAGCAGTACTTC,CASSWLRDSPYEQYF
TRBJ2-6,-,TRBV9,TRBD1,TGTGCCAGCAGCGTCGGACAGGGTTTCATCCTGACTTTC,CASSVGQGFILTF
TRBJ1-1,-,TRBV29-1,-,TGCAGCGTTGAAAGGAGGATGAACACTGAAGCTTTCTTT,CSVERRMNTEAFF
TRBJ2-3,-,TRBV28,TRBD2,TGTGCCAGCAGTTTTTGGACTAGCGGGGCGGCTGGCACAGATACGCAGTATTTT,CASSFWTSGAAGTDTQYF
TRBJ2-7,few,TRBV7-6,-,TGTGCCAGCAGCCTGGGACACTCCCGACGCTACGAGCAGTACTTC,CASSLGHSRRYEQYF
TRBJ2-2,once,TRBV21-1,-,TGTGCCAACCCGACAGAGGATATCACCGGGGAGCTGTTTTTT,CANPTEDITGELFF
TRBJ2-3,-,TRBV11-2,-,TGTGCCAGCAGCCGATCGGGTAGTACGCAGTATTTT,CASSRSGSTQYF
TRBJ1-5,-,TRBV28,-,TGTGCCAGCATTACTGGACTACGGGCTCAGCCCCAGCATTTT,CASITGLRAQPQHF
TRBJ1-2,-,TRBV4-1,-,TGCGCCAGCAGCCCTCAGGGCTCTAACTATGGCTACACCTTC,CASSPQGSNYGYTF
TRBJ1-3,-,TRBV7-2,-,TGTGCCAGCAGCTTAGCGGGCAGTGCTGGAAACACCATATATTTT,CASSLAGSAGNTIYF
TRBJ1-1,-,TRBV5-1,-,TGCGCCTCCAACCGGGACACTGGAACTGAAGCTTTCTTT,CASNRDTGTEAFF
TRBJ2-1,-,TRBV7-2,-,TGTGCCAGCAGCTTCGGTGGGGGGTCCTACAATGAGCAGTTCTTC,CASSFGGGSYNEQFF
TRBJ2-1,-,TRBV5-1,TRBD2,TGCGCCAGCAGCACTAACCTAGCGGGAGTGAGGCGCAATGAGCAGTTCTTC,CASSTNLAGVRRNEQFF
TRBJ2-2,-,TRBV5-1,-,TGCGCCAGCAGCTTGGCGCCGGACTCGAACACCGGGGAGCTGTTTTTT,CASSLAPDSNTGELFF
TRBJ1-6,-,TRBV5-1,-,TGCGCCAGCCTCCCGGGTCCAGGGCATAATTCACCCCTCCACTTT,CASLPGPGHNSPLHF
TRBJ1-1,-,TRBV5-1,TRBD1,TGCGCCAGCAGCATCGGACAGGGCACTGAAGCTTTCTTT,CASSIGQGTEAFF
TRBJ2-7,-,TRBV5-5,-,TGTGCCAGCAGCTTGACAGGGTTGTACGGCTACGAGCAGTACTTC,CASSLTGLYGYEQYF
TRBJ2-2,-,TRBV6-1,-,TGTGCCAGCAGTCCTACCGGGACAAACACCGGGGAGCTGTTTTTT,CASSPTGTNTGELFF
TRBJ1-1,-,TRBV7-6,-,TGTGCCAGCAGCTTAGGTCCGGGGTTGAGGTCTGAAGCTTTCTTT,CASSLGPGLRSEAFF
TRBJ2-1,-,TRBV11-3,TRBD2,TGTGCCAGCAGCAGGCCGGGGACTAGGCGGGAGCAGTTCTTC,CASSRPGTRREQFF
TRBJ2-4,-,TRBV7-6,-,TGTGCCAGCAGCTTACGGGGTGAGGGCAAAAACATTCAGTACTTC,CASSLRGEGKNIQYF
TRBJ1-2,-,TRBV2,-,TGTGCCAGCAGTCCCAGTTCTGCCTATGGCTACACCTTC,CASSPSSAYGYTF
TRBJ2-1,-,TRBV7-2,TRBD2,TGTGCCAGCAGCCTAGGACTAGCGGGAGGATATGAGCAGTTCTTC,CASSLGLAGGYEQFF
TRBJ2-1,-,TRBV13,TRBD2,TGTGCCAGCAGCGAAGGACTAGCGGGTGTAATAAGCTCCTACAATGAGCAGTTCTTC,CASSEGLAGVISSYNEQFF
TRBJ1-2,-,TRBV27,-,TGTGCCAGCAGTTTAGACAAAAGGGGCCTCTATGGCTACACCTTC,CASSLDKRGLYGYTF
TRBJ1-2,-,TRBV9,-,TGTGCCAGCAGCGTCCGGGGCTATGGCTACACCTTC,CASSVRGYGYTF
TRBJ2-2,few,TRBV6-4,TRBD2,TGTGCCAGCAGTGAGCGGGGGGGCACCGGGGAGCTGTTTTTT,CASSERGGTGELFF
TRBJ1-1,-,TRBV14,-,TGTGCCAGCAGCCAGGAAGCTTGGAGCACTGAAGCTTTCTTT,CASSQEAWSTEAFF
TRBJ2-7,-,TRBV14,-,TGTGCCAGCAGCCAAGATGACGGACACCACTACGAGCAGTACTTC,CASSQDDGHHYEQYF
TRBJ2-7,-,TRBV7-9,TRBD1,TGTGCCAGCAGCTCCGGGACAGAACTTTACTACGAGCAGTACTTC,CASSSGTELYYEQYF
TRBJ2-2,-,TRBV5-6,-,TGTGCCAGCAGCCTTTACACCGGGGAGCTGTTTTTT,CASSLYTGELFF
TRBJ2-5,-,TRBV29-1,TRBD1,TGCAGCGTTGCACGTGACAGGGGGCAAGAGACCCAGTACTTC,CSVARDRGQETQYF
TRBJ2-7,-,TRBV27,-,TGTGCCAGCAGTTTCGGGACAAGTTACGAGCAGTACTTC,CASSFGTSYEQYF
TRBJ2-1,-,TRBV7-8,TRBD2,TGTGCCAGCAGAGCGGGGGGCCAGGTCGACTACAATGAGCAGTTCTTC,CASRAGGQVDYNEQFF
TRBJ1-1,-,TRBV11-2,TRBD1,TGTGCCAGCAGCTTTTCCGGGACAGGGGAAGCTTTCTTT,CASSFSGTGEAFF
TRBJ1-1,-,TRBV6-4,-,TGTGCCAGCAGTGAAAACAGCATGAACACTGAAGCTTTCTTT,CASSENSMNTEAFF
TRBJ1-3,once,TRBV4-1,-,TGCGCCAGCAGCCAAGAACCCGGGGGTCCCGTCTCTGGAAACACCATATATTTT,CASSQEPGGPVSGNTIYF
TRBJ2-7,-,TRBV7-2,TRBD2,TGTGCCAGCAGCTTAGCGTTGGGGGAGGGGATCTACGAGCAGTACTTC,CASSLALGEGIYEQYF
TRBJ2-7,-,TRBV4-3,TRBD1,TGCGCCAGCAGCCAAATACAGGGGTCTACCTACGAGCAGTACTTC,CASSQIQGSTYEQYF
TRBJ1-3,-,TRBV5-6,TRBD1,TGTGCCAGCAGCTTGTCGACAGGGCGGCCTCTCTCTGGAAACACCATATATTTT,CASSLSTGRPLSGNTIYF